Listed below are T cell receptor beta chains from one sample, sequenced in a study of blood T cell repertoires in COVID-19. The table came from immunoSEQ multiplex PCR; TCRdb's copy has only in-frame clones and leaves some out. The sample gives nearly 300,000 clones, 84% of which show up once; around 1.6% is in the top ten. Sequencing was carried out using peripheral blood. The receptors were sampled from a human donor with COVID-19, enrolled during active disease. The donor label of this sample is uncertain. Each CDR3 is given with its conserved first and last residue. D genes are given only for firm matches. Clone size is shown for a subset of rows, as once, few, many or a class of expanded clone.

>-|-|TRBJ1-4|TRBV7-2
CASSLGQGLWEKLFF
TGTGCCAGCAGCTTAGGTCAGGGGCTTTGGGAAAAACTGTTTTTT
>TRBD1|-|TRBJ2-7|TRBV7-8
CASSYRGNWDRLRSYEQYF
TGTGCCAGCAGCTATAGGGGAAACTGGGACAGACTACGATCCTACGAGCAGTACTTC
>-|-|TRBJ2-3|TRBV15
CATSPPSLSVTDTQYF
TGTGCCACCAGCCCCCCCTCTCTATCGGTGACAGATACGCAGTATTTT
>TRBD1|-|TRBJ2-7|TRBV9
CASSVTGTVDEQYF
TGTGCCAGCAGCGTAACCGGGACAGTGGACGAGCAGTACTTC
>TRBD2|-|TRBJ2-3|TRBV7-3
CASSTRTSGRGTDTQYF
TGTGCCAGCAGCACCCGGACTAGCGGGAGGGGCACAGATACGCAGTATTTT
>-|-|TRBJ1-5|TRBV28
CASTPQGPNNQPQHF
TGTGCCAGCACCCCACAGGGTCCAAACAATCAGCCCCAGCATTTT
>TRBD1|-|TRBJ1-1|TRBV29-1
CSAIPLTGVSEAFF
TGCAGCGCTATACCCCTGACAGGGGTGTCTGAAGCTTTCTTT
>TRBD2|-|TRBJ2-5|TRBV3-1/TRBV3-2
CASSQDRLALEPPQETQYF
TGTGCCAGCAGCCAAGATCGACTAGCCCTAGAACCTCCCCAAGAGACCCAGTACTTC
>-|few|TRBJ2-3|TRBV27
CASSLVTPRLDTQYF
TGTGCCAGCAGTTTAGTTACCCCCAGGTTGGATACGCAGTATTTT
>TRBD1|-|TRBJ1-2|TRBV28
CASSLNRGHGYTF
TGTGCCAGCAGTTTGAACAGGGGGCATGGCTACACCTTC
>-|-|TRBJ1-5|TRBV7-3
CASSLSESQPQHF
TGTGCCAGCAGCTTAAGTGAGAGTCAGCCCCAGCATTTT
>-|-|TRBJ2-1|TRBV27
CASSQGSSYNEQFF
TGTGCCAGCAGTCAGGGGAGCTCCTACAATGAGCAGTTCTTC
>TRBD2|-|TRBJ2-7|TRBV7-9
CASSRGLAGGPFYEQYF
TGTGCCAGCAGCCGGGGACTAGCGGGAGGGCCGTTCTACGAGCAGTACTTC
>TRBD1|-|TRBJ2-3|TRBV5-1
CASSPDRGRPDTQYF
TGCGCCAGCAGCCCGGACAGGGGAAGGCCAGATACGCAGTATTTT
>TRBD2|-|TRBJ2-5|TRBV7-2
CASSPAGTSGQETQYF
TGTGCCAGCAGCCCTGCCGGGACTAGCGGGCAAGAGACCCAGTACTTC
>-|-|TRBJ1-4|TRBV4-1
CASSPGRTTPEKLFF
TGCGCCAGCAGCCCTGGAAGGACAACGCCTGAAAAACTGTTTTTT
>-|-|TRBJ2-7|TRBV7-6
CASSLEGFRGSEQYF
TGTGCCAGCAGCTTAGAGGGGTTTAGAGGTTCCGAGCAGTACTTC
>TRBD2|-|TRBJ2-3|TRBV11-2
CASSFALAGGTDTQYF
TGTGCCAGCAGCTTCGCACTAGCGGGAGGGACAGATACGCAGTATTTT
>-|-|TRBJ1-3|TRBV28
CASSLGGSGNTIYF
TGTGCCAGCAGTTTAGGCGGGTCGGGAAACACCATATATTTT
>-|-|TRBJ2-2|TRBV14
CASSQEGGPGTGELFF
TGTGCCAGCAGCCAAGAGGGGGGGCCGGGCACCGGGGAGCTGTTTTTT
>-|-|TRBJ2-4|TRBV3-1/TRBV3-2
CASSQAGTKNIQYF
TGTGCCAGCAGCCAAGCAGGGACCAAAAACATTCAGTACTTC
>TRBD1|-|TRBJ1-5|TRBV19
CASISGQVGQPQHF
TGTGCCAGTATCTCCGGACAGGTCGGTCAGCCCCAGCATTTT
>-|-|TRBJ2-5|TRBV7-2
CASSFQGSQETQYF
TGTGCCAGCAGCTTTCAGGGGTCCCAAGAGACCCAGTACTTC
>-|-|TRBJ1-3|TRBV2
CASSEVRGVAGNTIYF
TGTGCCAGCAGTGAAGTACGGGGGGTCGCTGGAAACACCATATATTTT
>TRBD1|-|TRBJ1-1|TRBV19
CATPPARDRVNTEAFF
TGTGCCACCCCGCCGGCCCGAGACAGGGTGAACACTGAAGCTTTCTTT
>TRBD1|-|TRBJ1-5|TRBV4-1
CASSQDLAGTVDQPQHF
TGCGCCAGCAGCCAAGATCTTGCAGGGACAGTGGATCAGCCCCAGCATTTT
>-|-|TRBJ1-5|TRBV19
CASKVTDQPQHF
TGTGCCAGTAAAGTCACGGATCAGCCCCAGCATTTT
>TRBD2|once|TRBJ2-2|TRBV6-5
CASRDRGRETGELFF
TGTGCCAGCAGAGATCGCGGGAGAGAAACCGGGGAGCTGTTTTTT
>-|once|TRBJ2-2|TRBV21-1
CASRDRRMTGELFF
TGTGCCAGCAGGGACAGGCGAATGACCGGGGAGCTGTTTTTT
>-|-|TRBJ2-3|TRBV25-1
CASNSFGTDTQYF
TGTGCCAGCAACTCCTTCGGGACAGATACGCAGTATTTT
>TRBD1|-|TRBJ1-3|TRBV5-1
CASSISGTGDPRYGNTIYF
TGCGCCAGCAGCATTTCCGGGACAGGGGACCCCCGGTACGGAAACACCATATATTTT
>-|-|TRBJ2-1|TRBV6-5
CASSADSGIYNEQFF
TGTGCCAGCAGCGCGGATAGCGGAATTTACAATGAGCAGTTCTTC
>-|-|TRBJ1-6|TRBV6-5
CASSYRQGTSPLHF
TGTGCCAGCAGTTACAGGCAGGGAACTTCACCCCTCCACTTT
>-|-|TRBJ2-3|TRBV5-4
CASGGLRTPTSTDTQYF
TGTGCCAGCGGCGGACTGCGAACGCCCACGAGCACAGATACGCAGTATTTT